A selection of T cell receptor beta chains follows, all from one sample in a study of T cell repertoires in cytomegalovirus infection. One entry per CDR3 protein, called by TCRdb with MiXCR from the reads. The table has some 900,000 distinct CDR3 sequences, 30% to 35% seen once. Which antigens these TCRs recognize remains unknown. Here the sequenced sample was cultured CD8+ T cells from PBMCs, taken from culture after CMV antigen stimulation. Source of these receptors: a human donor in good health (CMV status not recorded). Some clones in this sample may be carry-over from other donors' samples. Each CDR3 is given with its conserved first and last residue. The D gene is left open where the match is weak. The size of a clone is reported for some rows only, either as once, few or many, or as a class for expanded clones.

j_gene	abundance	v_gene	d_gene	CDR3nt	CDR3aa
TRBJ2-5	NA	TRBV7-2	TRBD2	TGTGCCAGCAGCTTAGGGCCGGGACTAGCGGGGGGGCTAGAGACCCAGTACTTC	CASSLGPGLAGGLETQYF
TRBJ2-3	NA	TRBV6-6	NA	TGTGCCAGCAGTTACTGGATGGAGATTGGGGATACGCAGTATTTT	CASSYWMEIGDTQYF
TRBJ1-5	NA	TRBV4-1	TRBD1	TGCGCCAGCAGCCCTAGGACAGGACAAAATCAGCCCCAGCATTTT	CASSPRTGQNQPQHF
TRBJ1-1	NA	TRBV5-8	NA	TGTGCCAGCAGCTTGACCCCAAGCGGTTACACTGAAGCTTTCTTT	CASSLTPSGYTEAFF
TRBJ2-3	many	TRBV7-2	TRBD2	TGTGCCAGCAAGCAGCGGGGGTTCACAGATACGCAGTATTTT	CASKQRGFTDTQYF
TRBJ2-1	NA	TRBV24-1	NA	TGTGCCTCGGGGCCAGGGATGGTGGATGAGCAGTTCTTC	CASGPGMVDEQFF
TRBJ2-2	NA	TRBV19	NA	TGTGCCAGCCTCAATTTCACCGGGGAGCTGTTTTTT	CASLNFTGELFF
TRBJ2-5	NA	TRBV6-6	NA	TGTGCCAGTCGTGGGGGGGGCCTCGGAGAGACCCAGTACTTC	CASRGGGLGETQYF
TRBJ1-4	few	TRBV25-1	NA	TGTGCCAGCAGGCCACGGGGATATGATGAAAAACTGTTTTTT	CASRPRGYDEKLFF
TRBJ1-2	NA	TRBV9	NA	TGTGCCAGCAGCGTAACGGACTCGCCGGGCTATGGCTACACCTTC	CASSVTDSPGYGYTF
TRBJ2-2	NA	TRBV15	TRBD2	TGTGCCACCAGCTCCCTAGGCGGGGGGGTGACCGGGGAGCTGTTTTTT	CATSSLGGGVTGELFF
TRBJ1-2	NA	TRBV14	TRBD1	TGTGCCAGCAGCCAAGTCAGGACAGGGCTATATGGCTACACCTTC	CASSQVRTGLYGYTF
TRBJ2-1	NA	TRBV6-1	NA	TGTGCCAGCAGCCGAGAGGGTAGCTCCTACAATGAGCAGTTCTTC	CASSREGSSYNEQFF
TRBJ1-4	NA	TRBV7-6	NA	TGTGCCAGCAGCTTAGAGTTGAGGAGAATCGGGAGTGAAAAACTGTTTTTT	CASSLELRRIGSEKLFF
TRBJ1-2	NA	TRBV19	NA	TGTGCCAGCGAGAGGGCAAAAGGAGGCTACACCTTC	CASERAKGGYTF
TRBJ2-1	many	TRBV7-8	NA	TGTGCCAGCAGCTTATTGGTTTTCTGGGGACCAAACAGCTCCTACAATGAGCAGTTCTTC	CASSLLVFWGPNSSYNEQFF
TRBJ1-1	few	TRBV12-3/TRBV12-4	TRBD1	TGTGCCAGCAGCCAGACAGGGGGCGCGGAATACACTGAAGCTTTCTTT	CASSQTGGAEYTEAFF
TRBJ1-3	few	TRBV7-8	TRBD1	TGTGCCAGCAGCCCCCACCCGGACCGGGACAGGCCCATCTCTGGAAACACCATATATTTT	CASSPHPDRDRPISGNTIYF
TRBJ2-3	few	TRBV6-6	TRBD2	TGTGCCAGCAGTTACGGGCTAGCGGGGGGGCTGACAGATACGCAGTATTTT	CASSYGLAGGLTDTQYF
TRBJ2-7	few	TRBV6-6	NA	TGTGCCAGCAGTTACTACGGCGGCTCCTACGAGCAGTACTTC	CASSYYGGSYEQYF
TRBJ1-4	NA	TRBV4-3	NA	TGCGCCAGCAGCCAAGAAGGGTGGGGGACTAATGAAAAACTGTTTTTT	CASSQEGWGTNEKLFF
TRBJ2-1	once	TRBV27	NA	TGTGCCAGCAGTTCCACTTCCGGGACTCTCCAATGGGAGCAGTTCTTC	CASSSTSGTLQWEQFF
TRBJ2-3	NA	TRBV6-5	TRBD2	TGTGCCACCCGACTAGCGGGGGGTCGGGATACGCAGTATTTT	CATRLAGGRDTQYF
TRBJ2-5	NA	TRBV7-2	NA	TGTACCAGCAGCTTGCCGGGACATTGGAACAGGGCCCAGTACTTC	CTSSLPGHWNRAQYF
TRBJ1-2	NA	TRBV14	TRBD1	TGTGCCAGCAGCTTATCGGGACAGGACTATGGCTACACCTTC	CASSLSGQDYGYTF
TRBJ1-3	NA	TRBV12-3/TRBV12-4	TRBD1	TGTGCCAGCACCCTGGGGGGGACAGGGATTTTT	CASTLGGTGIF
TRBJ1-1	once	TRBV4-2	NA	TGTGCCAGCAGCCAAGATCCGGGCCGTATCACTGAAGCTTTCTTT	CASSQDPGRITEAFF
TRBJ1-1	few	TRBV20-1	TRBD1	TGCAGTGCTAGAGTGTCAGGGGGATTCGCTGAAGCTTTCTTT	CSARVSGGFAEAFF
TRBJ2-1	NA	TRBV12-3/TRBV12-4	NA	TGTGCCAGCACCCCCCGGCCCCGGTACAATGAGCAGTTCTTC	CASTPRPRYNEQFF
TRBJ2-1	few	TRBV6-1	NA	TGTGCCAGCAGGGAACCACAGGGCTATGAGCAGTTCTTC	CASREPQGYEQFF
TRBJ2-7	NA	TRBV5-6	TRBD2	TGTGCCAGCTTGGGGGGGGGTCGCTACGAGCAGTACTTC	CASLGGGRYEQYF
TRBJ2-2	NA	TRBV11-3	TRBD2	TGTGCCAGCAGCTTCGGAACTAGCGGGGGGGCATGGGGGGAGCTGTTTTTT	CASSFGTSGGAWGELFF
TRBJ1-1	few	TRBV12-3/TRBV12-4	NA	TGTGCCAGCAGTCCCTTATGGACGATGAGGGACACTGAAGCTTTCTTT	CASSPLWTMRDTEAFF
TRBJ2-1	NA	TRBV14	NA	TGTGCCAGCAGCCCGGGGGGCGTCAAGCAGTTCTTC	CASSPGGVKQFF
TRBJ2-3	few	TRBV12-3/TRBV12-4	NA	TGTGCCAGCAGCCTTCGCGGGGGCACCACTAGCACAGATACGCAGTATTTT	CASSLRGGTTSTDTQYF
TRBJ2-1	few	TRBV11-2	NA	TGTGCCAGCAGCTTATTCGGTAAACAGGGTGTTAATGAGCAGTTCTTC	CASSLFGKQGVNEQFF
TRBJ2-2	NA	TRBV7-6	TRBD2	TGTGCCAGCAGCTTACGAGCGGGGGGGCCATTAAACACCGGGGAGCTGTTTTTT	CASSLRAGGPLNTGELFF
TRBJ2-5	NA	TRBV12-3/TRBV12-4	NA	TGTGCCAGCAGTTTGTGGGCGGAACCTCAAGAGACCCAGTACTTC	CASSLWAEPQETQYF
TRBJ2-2	NA	TRBV2	TRBD1	TGTGCCAGCGGGACAGGGGGGTCCGGGGAGCTGTTTTTT	CASGTGGSGELFF
TRBJ2-2	many	TRBV4-2	TRBD2	TGTGCCAGCAGCCCCCGGGATAGCGGGGGTACCGGGGAGCTGTTTTTT	CASSPRDSGGTGELFF
TRBJ2-3	NA	TRBV28	NA	TGTGCCAGCAGTTTCTATGTGGGGGAAGAGACAGATACGCAGTATTTT	CASSFYVGEETDTQYF
TRBJ2-3	NA	TRBV7-9	TRBD2	TGTGCCAGCAGCCCCTCCGGGGGGTCGGACACAGATACGCAGTATTTT	CASSPSGGSDTDTQYF
TRBJ2-5	NA	TRBV4-1	NA	TGCGCCAGCAGCCAAGAATTACAGCTCCAAGAGACCCAGTACTTC	CASSQELQLQETQYF
TRBJ2-2	NA	TRBV20-1	TRBD2	TGCAGTGCTAGAGAAGCGGGGGGGCACACCGGGGAGCTGTTTTTT	CSAREAGGHTGELFF
TRBJ1-1	many	TRBV7-2	NA	TGTGCCAGCAGCTTAAAGGACAGATTAAGGGTGAACACTGAAGCTTTCTTT	CASSLKDRLRVNTEAFF